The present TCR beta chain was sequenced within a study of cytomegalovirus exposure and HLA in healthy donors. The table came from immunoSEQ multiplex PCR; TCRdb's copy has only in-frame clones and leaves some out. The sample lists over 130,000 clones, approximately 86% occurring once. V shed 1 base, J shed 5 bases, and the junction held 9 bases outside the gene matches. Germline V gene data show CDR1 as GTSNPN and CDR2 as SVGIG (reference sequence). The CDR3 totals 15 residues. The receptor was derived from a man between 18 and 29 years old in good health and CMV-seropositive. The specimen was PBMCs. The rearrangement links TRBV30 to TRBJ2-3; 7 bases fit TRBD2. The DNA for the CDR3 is TGTGCCTGGAGTGGTGGGAGGGCCTTTGGAGATACGCAGTATTTT. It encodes CAWSGGRAFGDTQYF.